This T cell receptor (beta chain) was recovered during a study of blood T cell repertoires in COVID-19. On the study more broadly: Samples representing acute and convalescent COVID-19 were sourced from the United States, Italy and Spain.

Sequenced by immunoSEQ multiplex PCR; TCRdb stores in-frame clones only, minus some. There are about 480,000 clones in the sample; roughly 90% occur only once, and 1.8% lies in the top ten. Participants had their cohort set by participant-reported clinical history. In germline, CDR1 is GTSNPN, CDR2 SVGIG (reference sequence). The ends were cut back, 3 bases at V and 3 bases at J, with 18 bases in the middle. The CDR3 consists of 15 residues. V is TRBV30 and J is TRBJ2-7, with D perhaps TRBD1 (6 bases). This TCR derives from a woman in her 40s who had recovered from COVID-19. Sequenced sample: PBMCs or T cells enriched from blood (not recorded which). In DNA, the CDR3 is TGTGCCTGGAGGACCCTACAGGGAAAGGTCTACGAGCAGTACTTC. It translates to CAWRTLQGKVYEQYF.